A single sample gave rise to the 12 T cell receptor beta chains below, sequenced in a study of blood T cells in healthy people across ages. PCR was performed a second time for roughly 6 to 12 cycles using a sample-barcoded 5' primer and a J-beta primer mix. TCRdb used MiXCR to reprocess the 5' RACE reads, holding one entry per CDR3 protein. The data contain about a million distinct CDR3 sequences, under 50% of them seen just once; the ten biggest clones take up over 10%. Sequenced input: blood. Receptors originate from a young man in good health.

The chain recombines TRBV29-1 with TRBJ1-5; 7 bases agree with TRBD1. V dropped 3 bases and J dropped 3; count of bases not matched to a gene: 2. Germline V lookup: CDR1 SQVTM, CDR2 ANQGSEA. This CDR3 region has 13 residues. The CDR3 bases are TGCAGCGTTGAGACAGGGAACAATCAGCCCCAGCATTTT. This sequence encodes CSVETGNNQPQHF.

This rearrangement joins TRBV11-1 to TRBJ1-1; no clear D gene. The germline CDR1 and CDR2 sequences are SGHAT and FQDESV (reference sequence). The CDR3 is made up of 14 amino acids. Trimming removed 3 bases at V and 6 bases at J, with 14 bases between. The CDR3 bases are TGTGCCAGCAGCTTCTTGGGCCGGAGGGCTGAAGCTTTCTTT. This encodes CASSFLGRRAEAFF.

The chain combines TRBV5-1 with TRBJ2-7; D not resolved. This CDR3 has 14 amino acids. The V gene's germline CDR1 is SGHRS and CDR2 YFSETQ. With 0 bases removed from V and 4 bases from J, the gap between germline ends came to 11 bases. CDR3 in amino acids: CASSLEIVGYEQYF. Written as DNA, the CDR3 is TGCGCCAGCAGCTTGGAAATCGTAGGGTACGAGCAGTACTTC.

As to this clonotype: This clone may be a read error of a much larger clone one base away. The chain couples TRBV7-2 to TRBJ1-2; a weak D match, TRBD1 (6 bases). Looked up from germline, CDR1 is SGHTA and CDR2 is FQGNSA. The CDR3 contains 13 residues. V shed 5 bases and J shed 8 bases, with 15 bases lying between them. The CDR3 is CASSLRGERGYTF. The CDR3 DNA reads TGTGCCAGCAGCCTTAGGGGGGAACGAGGCTACACCTTC.

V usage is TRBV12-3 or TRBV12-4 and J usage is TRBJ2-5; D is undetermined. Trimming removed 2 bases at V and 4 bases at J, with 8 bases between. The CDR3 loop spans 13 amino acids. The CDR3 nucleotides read TGTGCCAGCAGTTTAAGTACCGCAGAGACCCAGTACTTC. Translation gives CASSLSTAETQYF.

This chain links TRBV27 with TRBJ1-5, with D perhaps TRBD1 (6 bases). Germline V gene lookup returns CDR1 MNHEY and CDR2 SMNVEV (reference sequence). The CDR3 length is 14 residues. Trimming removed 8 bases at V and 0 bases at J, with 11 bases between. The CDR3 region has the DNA TGTGCCAGCGGGGGCAGGGATAGCAATCAGCCCCAGCATTTT. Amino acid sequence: CASGGRDSNQPQHF.

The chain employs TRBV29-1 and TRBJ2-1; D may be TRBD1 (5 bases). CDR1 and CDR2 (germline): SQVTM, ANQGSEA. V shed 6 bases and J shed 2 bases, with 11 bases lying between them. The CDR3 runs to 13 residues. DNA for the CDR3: TGCAGCGTACAGGTCGGAACCTACAATGAGCAGTTCTTC. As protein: CSVQVGTYNEQFF.

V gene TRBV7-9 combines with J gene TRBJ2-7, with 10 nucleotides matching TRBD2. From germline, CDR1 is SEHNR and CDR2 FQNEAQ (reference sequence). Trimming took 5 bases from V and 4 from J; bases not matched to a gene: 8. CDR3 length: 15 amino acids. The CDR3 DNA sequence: TGTGCCAGCAGCCCCGGTGGGACTAGCGTGTACGAGCAGTACTTC. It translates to CASSPGGTSVYEQYF.

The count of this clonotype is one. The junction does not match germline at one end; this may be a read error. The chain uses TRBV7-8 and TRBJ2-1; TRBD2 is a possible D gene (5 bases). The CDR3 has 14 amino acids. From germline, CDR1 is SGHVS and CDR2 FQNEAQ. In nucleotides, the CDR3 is TGTGCCAGCAGCGTAGCTGGACCGGGGAATGAGCAGTTCTTC. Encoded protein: CASSVAGPGNEQFF.

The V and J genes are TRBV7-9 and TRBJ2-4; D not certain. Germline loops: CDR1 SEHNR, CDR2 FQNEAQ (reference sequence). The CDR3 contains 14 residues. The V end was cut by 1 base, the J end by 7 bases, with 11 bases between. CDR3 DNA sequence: TGTGCCAGCAGCTTAGGATCTATAGGGAACATTCAGTACTTC. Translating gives CASSLGSIGNIQYF.

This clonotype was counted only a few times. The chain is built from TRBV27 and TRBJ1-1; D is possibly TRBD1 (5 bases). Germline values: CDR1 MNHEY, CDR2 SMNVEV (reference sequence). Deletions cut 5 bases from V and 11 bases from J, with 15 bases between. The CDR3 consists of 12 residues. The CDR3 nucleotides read TGTGCCAGCAGTCAACGGGACCAAGGGGCTTTCTTT. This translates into CASSQRDQGAFF.

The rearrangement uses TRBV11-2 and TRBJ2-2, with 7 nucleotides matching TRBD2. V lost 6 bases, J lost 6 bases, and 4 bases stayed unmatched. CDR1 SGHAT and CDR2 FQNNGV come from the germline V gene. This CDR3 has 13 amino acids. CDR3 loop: CASRLLASGELFF. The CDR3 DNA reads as TGTGCCAGCAGACTACTAGCGTCCGGGGAGCTGTTTTTT.